This T cell receptor beta chain originates from a study of blood T cell repertoires in COVID-19. Recruited during active infection, patients (from Seattle) were subsequently followed longitudinally. CDR3 length equals 15 residues. Trimming removed 5 bases at V and 5 bases at J, with 13 bases between. Germline V gene lookup returns CDR1 LNHDA and CDR2 SQIVND (reference sequence). Authors' analysis steps: From reference gene primer amplification, estimates of nucleated cell counts were derived. The protocol was immunoSEQ multiplex PCR, while the TCRdb copy is restricted to in-frame clones and leaves out a portion. Clone size and the V and J calls come from that table; the DNA yielded D and trimming. The sample holds 300,000 to 350,000 clones, approximately 90% seen once.

Sequencing was done on a sample of peripheral blood. The chain has TRBV19 and TRBJ1-6; D is unclear. The clonotype comes from a woman aged 55-69 years with COVID-19, enrolled during active disease. The CDR3 DNA reads as TGTGCCAGTAGTCCGGCCGGAACTAATAATTCACCCCTCCACTTT. Amino acid sequence: CASSPAGTNNSPLHF.